The 20 T cell receptor beta chains listed next were all sequenced from one sample in a study of blood T cell repertoires in COVID-19. Profiled with immunoSEQ multiplex PCR; TCRdb holds only in-frame clones, not every one. The sample includes 270,000 or so clones, under 90% seen only once; the top ten take roughly 3.1%. Sequenced material: peripheral blood. The receptors were sampled from a woman under 30 with acute or convalescent COVID-19.

This rearrangement joins TRBV5-1 to TRBJ2-1; 10 bases map to TRBD2. The ends lost 4 bases at V and 6 bases at J; junction bases unmatched: 10. The CDR3 sequence is 16 residues long. Germline V CDR1 and CDR2: SGHRS, YFSETQ. The CDR3 bases are TGCGCCAGCAGCCCACTAGCGGGAACACGACTCAATGAGCAGTTCTTC. Residues: CASSPLAGTRLNEQFF.

Here the CDR3 reads CASSFSGRGTYNEQFF. The CDR3 bases are TGTGCCAGCAGTTTCTCCGGGAGAGGGACCTACAATGAGCAGTTCTTC. J is TRBJ2-1 and V is TRBV28, with D maybe TRBD2 (6 bases). Germline V gene data show CDR1 as MDHEN and CDR2 as SYDVKM. The CDR3 runs 16 residues. Trimming left V 3 bases short and J 2 bases short, with 14 bases between.

The DNA of the CDR3 is TGTGCCAGCAGCACCCGATCCGGGACAGTATCCTACAATGAGCAGTTCTTC. Its protein is CASSTRSGTVSYNEQFF. The V call is TRBV7-2, the J call TRBJ2-1, with 7 nucleotides matching TRBD1. After removal of 5 bases from V and 1 base from J, the junction contained 11 bases not matched to a gene. In germline, CDR1 is SGHTA, CDR2 FQGNSA. The CDR3 runs to 17 residues.

The J gene is TRBJ1-2, the V gene TRBV5-6; perhaps TRBD1 as D (6 bases). Per germline, CDR1 SGHDT and CDR2 YYEEEE. The CDR3 has 14 residues. Trimming left V 1 base short and J 2 bases short, with 9 bases between. The CDR3 reads CASSLLGQNYGYTF. CDR3 sequence (DNA): TGTGCCAGCAGCTTGTTAGGACAGAACTATGGCTACACCTTC.

This clone came up a few times. This chain links TRBV19 with TRBJ2-7, with a weak D call TRBD2 (6 bases). The CDR3 extends over 16 amino acids. Germline CDR1 LNHDA, CDR2 SQIVND (reference sequence). V was clipped by 3 bases and J by 9 bases, with 24 bases between them. Written as DNA, the CDR3 is TGTGCCAGTAGTATGTTCCCGGGAGACAGCGAGCGGCGGCAGTACTTC. It translates to CASSMFPGDSERRQYF. Complete variable domain (other parts from reference TRBV19 and TRBJ2-7): DGGITQSPKYLFRKEGQNVTLSCEQNLNHDAMYWYRQDPGQGLRLIYYSQIVNDFQKGDIAEGYSVSREKKESFPLTVTSAQKNPTAFYLCASSMFPGDSERRQYFGPGTRLTVT.

The CDR3 is CASSLGGSQVTGELFF. Written as DNA, the CDR3 is TGCGCCAGCAGCTTGGGCGGGAGTCAGGTCACCGGGGAGCTGTTTTTT. This sequence joins TRBV5-1 and TRBJ2-2, with TRBD2 matching 7 bases. The CDR3 is 16 amino acids. The V gene's germline CDR1 is SGHRS and CDR2 YFSETQ. Trimming removed 0 bases from V and 4 bases from J; junction bases left unmatched: 6.

This chain's CDR3 is CASSRRGQGRGGELFF. DNA of the CDR3: TGTGCCAGTAGTCGCAGGGGACAGGGGAGAGGCGGGGAGCTGTTTTTT. V usage is TRBV19 and J usage is TRBJ2-2; 10 bases match TRBD1. There are 16 residues in the CDR3. Losses at the gene ends were 5 bases for V and 7 bases for J; bases not matched to a gene: 10. From germline, CDR1 is LNHDA and CDR2 SQIVND (reference sequence).

V is TRBV2 and J is TRBJ2-2, with TRBD2 identical over 12 bases. The junction had 5 bases not matched to a gene; V was cut back by 6 bases and J by 6 bases. The germline CDR1 and CDR2 sequences are SNHLY and FYNNEI. The CDR3 is 15 residues long. CDR3 sequence: CASRKTSGSAGELFF. The CDR3 region has the DNA TGTGCCAGCAGGAAGACTAGCGGGAGCGCCGGGGAGCTGTTTTTT. The full variable domain, with the rest looked up from reference TRBV2 and TRBJ2-2, is EPEVTQTPSHQVTQMGQEVILRCVPISNHLYFYWYRQILGQKVEFLVSFYNNEISEKSEIFDDQFSVERPDGSNFTLKIRSTKLEDSAMYFCASRKTSGSAGELFFGEGSRLTVL.

Written as DNA, the CDR3 is TGCGCCAGCAGCCAAGATCTTCCCAGGCGGGGGAAGAACACTGAAGCTTTCTTT. Amino acid sequence: CASSQDLPRRGKNTEAFF. The chain joins TRBV4-1 to TRBJ1-1; the D gene is possibly TRBD1 (5 bases). The CDR3 totals 18 residues. Trimming took off 0 bases at V and 1 base at J, with 18 bases between the two ends. Germline-derived CDR1 and CDR2 are MGHRA and YSYEKL.

The V call is TRBV5-4, the J call TRBJ2-2; a possible D gene is TRBD2 (6 bases). Trimming took 2 bases from V and 4 from J, leaving 12 bases between them. The length of the CDR3 is 15 residues. Looked up from germline, CDR1 is SGHNT and CDR2 is YYREEE (reference sequence). The CDR3 DNA sequence: TGTGCCAGCAGCTTACCGGAGGGCCCCACCGGGGAGCTGTTTTTT. Protein product: CASSLPEGPTGELFF.

The CDR3 spells CASSIGTGNTIYF. CDR3 in DNA: TGCGCCAGCAGTATCGGTACCGGAAACACCATATATTTT. The gene calls are TRBV10-2 and TRBJ1-3; D is uncertain. The CDR3 loop spans 13 amino acids. Trimming pared 5 bases from V and 4 bases from J, leaving 9 bases between. Germline CDR1 WSHSY, CDR2 SAAADI.

The chain combines TRBV11-2 with TRBJ1-5; D might be TRBD1 (5 bases). The CDR3 is made up of 13 amino acids. Trimming removed 6 bases at V and 4 bases at J, with 10 bases between. Germline values: CDR1 SGHAT, CDR2 FQNNGV. The DNA of the CDR3 is TGTGCCAGCAGTGGGGACTGGAATCAGCCCCAGCATTTT. Protein: CASSGDWNQPQHF.

The chain employs TRBV7-2 and TRBJ2-5; TRBD2 aligns across 9 bases. Looked up from germline, CDR1 is SGHTA and CDR2 is FQGNSA. The length of the CDR3 is 16 residues. After removal of 0 bases from V and 5 bases from J, the junction contained 7 bases not matched to a gene. The CDR3 is CASSLALVAGVETQYF. Here the CDR3 DNA reads TGTGCCAGCAGCTTAGCGTTGGTAGCGGGAGTGGAGACCCAGTACTTC.

V usage is TRBV19 and J usage is TRBJ2-7; 7 bases are a match to TRBD2. Germline V gene sequence: CDR1 LNHDA, CDR2 SQIVND (reference sequence). Trimming took 5 bases from V and 3 from J; bases not matched to a gene: 4. This CDR3 comprises 13 residues. Here the CDR3 reads CASSAGTNYEQYF. In DNA, the CDR3 is TGTGCCAGTAGTGCCGGGACTAACTACGAGCAGTACTTC.

This clone appeared a single time. This chain's CDR3 is CASSYVGQPLASYGYTF. The CDR3 nucleotides are TGTGCCAGCAGTTACGTGGGACAGCCCCTCGCGAGCTATGGCTACACCTTC. This sequence joins TRBV6-2 or TRBV6-3 and TRBJ1-2; 7 nucleotides align to TRBD1. The V segment lost 2 bases and the J segment 4 bases; nucleotides outside the gene matches: 13. The CDR3 totals 17 residues. Per the germline V gene, CDR1 is MNHEY and CDR2 is SVGEGT.

This CDR3 reads CASSFSASYEQYF. CDR3 nucleotide sequence: TGTGCCAGCAGTTTCAGCGCCTCCTACGAGCAGTACTTC. The chain recombines TRBV12-3 or TRBV12-4 with TRBJ2-7, with D unresolved. CDR3 length: 13 residues. Trimming removed 3 bases from V and 0 bases from J, with 6 bases in between.

This clone was counted a single time. The chain joins TRBV7-9 to TRBJ2-3; D is perhaps TRBD1 (6 bases). Germline V gene sequence: CDR1 SEHNR, CDR2 FQNEAQ (reference sequence). V lost 6 bases and J 0 bases, leaving 13 bases between the germline ends. The length of the CDR3 is 15 residues. The CDR3 sequence is CASRHTGKSTDTQYF. The DNA of the CDR3 is TGTGCCAGCAGGCACACAGGGAAAAGCACAGATACGCAGTATTTT. Full variable domain (rest looked up from reference TRBV7-9 and TRBJ2-3): DTGVSQNPRHKITKRGQNVTFRCDPISEHNRLYWYRQTLGQGPEFLTYFQNEAQLEKSRLLSDRFSAERPKGSFSTLEIQRTEQGDSAMYLCASRHTGKSTDTQYFGPGTRLTVL.

The chain employs TRBV9 and TRBJ2-7; 7 bases are shared with TRBD2. Germline CDR1 and CDR2: SGDLS and YYNGEE. Losses at the gene ends were 4 bases for V and 2 bases for J; bases not matched to a gene: 12. The CDR3 is 16 amino acids. As DNA, the CDR3 is TGTGCCAGCAGCCCGGAACCAGCGGGGAACCCCTACGAGCAGTACTTC. Protein product: CASSPEPAGNPYEQYF.

This clone was seen only a few times. The chain combines TRBV9 with TRBJ2-3; D gene unclear. Germline assignment: CDR1 SGDLS and CDR2 YYNGEE. Trimming removed 3 bases from V and 2 bases from J, with 4 bases in between. The CDR3 runs 12 residues. The CDR3 here is CASSGHTDTQYF. The CDR3 DNA reads as TGTGCCAGCAGCGGTCACACAGATACGCAGTATTTT.

The chain uses TRBV28 and TRBJ1-6; D possibly corresponds to TRBD1 (6 bases). The germline V gene has CDR1 MDHEN and CDR2 SYDVKM. V was trimmed by 3 bases and J by 7 bases, leaving 10 bases between them. The CDR3 runs 14 residues. The CDR3 bases are TGTGCCAGCAGTTTTAGGACAGTGAATTCACCCCTCCACTTT. It is translated as CASSFRTVNSPLHF.